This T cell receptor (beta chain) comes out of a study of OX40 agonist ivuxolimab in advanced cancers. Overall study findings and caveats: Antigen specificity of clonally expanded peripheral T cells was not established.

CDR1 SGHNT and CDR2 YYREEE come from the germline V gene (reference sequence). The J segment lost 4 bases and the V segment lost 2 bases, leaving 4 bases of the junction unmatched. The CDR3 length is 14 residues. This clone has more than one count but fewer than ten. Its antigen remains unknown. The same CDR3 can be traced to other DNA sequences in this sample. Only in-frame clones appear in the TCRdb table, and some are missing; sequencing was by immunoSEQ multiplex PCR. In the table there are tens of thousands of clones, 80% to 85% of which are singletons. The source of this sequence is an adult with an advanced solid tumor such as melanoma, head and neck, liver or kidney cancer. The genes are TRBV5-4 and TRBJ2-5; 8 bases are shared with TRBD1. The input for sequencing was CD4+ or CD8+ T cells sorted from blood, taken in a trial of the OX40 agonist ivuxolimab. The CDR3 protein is CASSFGQGGETQYF. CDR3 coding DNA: TGTGCCAGCAGCTTTGGACAGGGAGGAGAGACCCAGTACTTC.